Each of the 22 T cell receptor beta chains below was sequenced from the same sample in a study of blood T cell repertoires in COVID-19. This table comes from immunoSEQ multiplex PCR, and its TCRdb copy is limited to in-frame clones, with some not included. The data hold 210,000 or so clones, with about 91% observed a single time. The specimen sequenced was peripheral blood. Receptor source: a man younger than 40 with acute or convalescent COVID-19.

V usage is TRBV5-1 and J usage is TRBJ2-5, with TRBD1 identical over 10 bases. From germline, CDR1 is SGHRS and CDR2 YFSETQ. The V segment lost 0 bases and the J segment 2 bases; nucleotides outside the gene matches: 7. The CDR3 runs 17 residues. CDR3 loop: CASSLGTGGFRQETQYF. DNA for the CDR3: TGCGCCAGCAGCTTGGGGACAGGGGGTTTTCGGCAAGAGACCCAGTACTTC.

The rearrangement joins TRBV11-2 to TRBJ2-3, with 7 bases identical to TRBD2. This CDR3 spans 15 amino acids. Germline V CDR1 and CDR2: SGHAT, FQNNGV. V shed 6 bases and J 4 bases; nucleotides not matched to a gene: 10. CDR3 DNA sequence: TGTGCCAGCAGACCGGCGGGAGCCAAGTCAGATACGCAGTATTTT. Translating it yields CASRPAGAKSDTQYF.

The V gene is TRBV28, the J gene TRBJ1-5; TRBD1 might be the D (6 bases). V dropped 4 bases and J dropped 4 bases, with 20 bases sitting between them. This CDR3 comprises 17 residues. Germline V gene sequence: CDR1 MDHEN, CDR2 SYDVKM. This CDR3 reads CASSYWDTNRGNQPQHF. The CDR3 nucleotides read TGTGCCAGCAGTTATTGGGACACCAACAGAGGGAATCAGCCCCAGCATTTT.

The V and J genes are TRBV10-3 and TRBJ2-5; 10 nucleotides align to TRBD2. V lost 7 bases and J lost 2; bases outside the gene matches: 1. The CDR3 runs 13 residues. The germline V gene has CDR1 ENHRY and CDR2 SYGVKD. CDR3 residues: CAITSGGQETQYF. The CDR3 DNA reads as TGTGCCATCACTAGCGGGGGACAAGAGACCCAGTACTTC.

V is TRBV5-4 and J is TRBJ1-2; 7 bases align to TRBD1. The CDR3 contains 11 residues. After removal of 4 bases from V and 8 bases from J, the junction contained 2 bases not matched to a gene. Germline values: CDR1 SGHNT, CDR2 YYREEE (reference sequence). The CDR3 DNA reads TGTGCCAGCAGCGACAGGGACGGCTACACCTTC. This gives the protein CASSDRDGYTF.

The CDR3 protein is CASSLQSDGSTEAFF. The DNA of the CDR3 is TGTGCCAGCAGCTTACAGAGCGACGGATCCACTGAAGCTTTCTTT. This chain links TRBV7-3 with TRBJ1-1; no clear D gene. V shed 2 bases and J shed 4 bases, with 14 bases lying between them. CDR1 is SGHTA and CDR2 is FQGTGA in the germline V gene. CDR3 size: 15 residues.

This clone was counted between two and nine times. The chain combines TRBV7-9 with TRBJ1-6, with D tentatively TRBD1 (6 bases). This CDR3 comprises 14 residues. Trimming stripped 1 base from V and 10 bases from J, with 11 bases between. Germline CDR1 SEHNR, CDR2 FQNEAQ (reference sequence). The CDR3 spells CASSLGAGESPLHF. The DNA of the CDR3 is TGTGCCAGCAGCTTAGGAGCAGGGGAATCACCCCTCCACTTT. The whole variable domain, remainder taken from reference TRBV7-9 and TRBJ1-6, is DTGVSQNPRHKITKRGQNVTFRCDPISEHNRLYWYRQTLGQGPEFLTYFQNEAQLEKSRLLSDRFSAERPKGSFSTLEIQRTEQGDSAMYLCASSLGAGESPLHFGNGTRLTVT.

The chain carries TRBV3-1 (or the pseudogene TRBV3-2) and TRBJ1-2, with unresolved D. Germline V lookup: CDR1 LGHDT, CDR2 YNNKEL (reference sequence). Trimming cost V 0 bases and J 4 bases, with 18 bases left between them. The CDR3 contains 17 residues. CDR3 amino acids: CASSQDLGRSAFYGYTF. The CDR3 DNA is TGTGCCAGCAGCCAAGATTTGGGGAGAAGCGCTTTCTATGGCTACACCTTC.

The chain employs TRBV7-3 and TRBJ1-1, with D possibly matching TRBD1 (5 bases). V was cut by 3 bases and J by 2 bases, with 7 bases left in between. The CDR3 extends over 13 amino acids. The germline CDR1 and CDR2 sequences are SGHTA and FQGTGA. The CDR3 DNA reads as TGTGCCAGCAGCTTTCAGGGAAACACTGAAGCTTTCTTT. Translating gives CASSFQGNTEAFF.

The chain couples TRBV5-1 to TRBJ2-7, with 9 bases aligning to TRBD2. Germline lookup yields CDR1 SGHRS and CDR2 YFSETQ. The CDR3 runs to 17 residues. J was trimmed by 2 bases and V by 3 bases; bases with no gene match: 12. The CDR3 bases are TGCGCCAGCAGCTCCCGAGTAGCGGGGGTCCTCACCTACGAGCAGTACTTC. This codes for CASSSRVAGVLTYEQYF.

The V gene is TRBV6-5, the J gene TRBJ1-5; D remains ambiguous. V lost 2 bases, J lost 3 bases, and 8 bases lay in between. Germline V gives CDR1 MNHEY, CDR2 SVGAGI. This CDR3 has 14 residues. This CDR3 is CASSYPQANQPQHF. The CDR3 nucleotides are TGTGCCAGCAGTTACCCTCAAGCCAATCAGCCCCAGCATTTT.

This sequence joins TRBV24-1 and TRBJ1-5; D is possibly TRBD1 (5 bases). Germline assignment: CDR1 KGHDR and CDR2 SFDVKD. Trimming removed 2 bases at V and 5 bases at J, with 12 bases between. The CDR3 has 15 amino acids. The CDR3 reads CATSDSQGSYQPQHF. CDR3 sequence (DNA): TGTGCCACCAGTGATTCCCAGGGCTCATATCAGCCCCAGCATTTT.

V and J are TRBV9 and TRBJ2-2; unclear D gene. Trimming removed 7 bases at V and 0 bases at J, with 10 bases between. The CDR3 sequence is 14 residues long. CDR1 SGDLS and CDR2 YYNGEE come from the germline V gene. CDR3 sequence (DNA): TGTGCCAGCGAGGCGCCTGCGAACACCGGGGAGCTGTTTTTT. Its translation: CASEAPANTGELFF.

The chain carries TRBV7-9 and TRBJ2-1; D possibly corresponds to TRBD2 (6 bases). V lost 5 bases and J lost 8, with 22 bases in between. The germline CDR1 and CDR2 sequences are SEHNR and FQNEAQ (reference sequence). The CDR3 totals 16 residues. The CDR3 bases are TGTGCCAGCAGCCCAGGCAAGCGGGCGACTATGGATGAGCAGTTCTTC. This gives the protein CASSPGKRATMDEQFF.

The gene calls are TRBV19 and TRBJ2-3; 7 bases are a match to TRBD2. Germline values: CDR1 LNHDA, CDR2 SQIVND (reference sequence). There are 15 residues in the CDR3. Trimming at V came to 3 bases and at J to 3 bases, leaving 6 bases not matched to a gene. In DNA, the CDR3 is TGTGCCAGTAGTATCCGGGGGGTAGTTACAGATACGCAGTATTTT. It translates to CASSIRGVVTDTQYF. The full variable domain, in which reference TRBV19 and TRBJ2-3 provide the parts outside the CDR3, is DGGITQSPKYLFRKEGQNVTLSCEQNLNHDAMYWYRQDPGQGLRLIYYSQIVNDFQKGDIAEGYSVSREKKESFPLTVTSAQKNPTAFYLCASSIRGVVTDTQYFGPGTRLTVL.

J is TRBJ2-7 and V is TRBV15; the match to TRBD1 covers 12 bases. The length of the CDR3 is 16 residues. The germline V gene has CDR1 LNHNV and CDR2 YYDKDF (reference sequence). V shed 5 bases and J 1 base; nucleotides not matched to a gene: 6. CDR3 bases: TGTGCCACCAGCGGGGGACAGGGGGCAACTTCCTACGAGCAGTACTTC. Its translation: CATSGGQGATSYEQYF.

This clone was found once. The CDR3 loop reads CASSHYEQYF. In DNA form, the CDR3 reads TGTGCCAGCAGTCACTACGAGCAGTACTTC. The chain employs TRBV28 and TRBJ2-7, with D unclear. The ends were cut back, 5 bases at V and 3 bases at J, with 2 bases in the middle. The CDR3 covers 10 residues. Per germline, CDR1 MDHEN and CDR2 SYDVKM.

The CDR3 protein is CASILGLAGANEQFF. CDR3 nucleotide sequence: TGTGCCAGCATACTGGGACTAGCGGGAGCCAATGAGCAGTTCTTC. The chain combines TRBV2 with TRBJ2-1; TRBD2 matches 14 bases. J gave up 6 bases and V 7 bases, and 5 bases lay outside the gene matches. The CDR3 runs 15 residues. Looked up from germline, CDR1 is SNHLY and CDR2 is FYNNEI.

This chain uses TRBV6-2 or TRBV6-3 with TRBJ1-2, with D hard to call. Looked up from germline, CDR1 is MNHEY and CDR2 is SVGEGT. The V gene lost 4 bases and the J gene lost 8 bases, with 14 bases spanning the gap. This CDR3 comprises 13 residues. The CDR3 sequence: CASSSPLGLGYTF. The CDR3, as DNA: TGTGCCAGCAGTTCCCCCCTTGGGCTAGGCTACACCTTC.

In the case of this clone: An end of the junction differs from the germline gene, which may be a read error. In DNA form, the CDR3 reads TGTGCCAGCAGCTCAAACAGGGGGCGCGGTTCAAAACAGGTCTTC. Residues: CASSSNRGRGSKQVF. The chain couples TRBV7-6 to TRBJ2-1; TRBD1 agrees at 9 bases. Germline lookup yields CDR1 SGHVS and CDR2 FNYEAQ. The CDR3 covers 15 residues.

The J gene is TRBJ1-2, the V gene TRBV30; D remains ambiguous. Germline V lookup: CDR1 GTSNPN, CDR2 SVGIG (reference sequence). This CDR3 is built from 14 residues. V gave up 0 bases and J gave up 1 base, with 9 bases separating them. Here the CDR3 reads CAWSVRQVNYGYTF. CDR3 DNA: TGTGCCTGGAGTGTACGGCAGGTTAACTATGGCTACACCTTC.

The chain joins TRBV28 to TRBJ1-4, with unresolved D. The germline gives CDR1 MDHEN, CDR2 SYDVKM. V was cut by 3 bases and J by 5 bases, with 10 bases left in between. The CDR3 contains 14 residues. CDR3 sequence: CASSFRTTNEKLFF. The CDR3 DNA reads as TGTGCCAGCAGTTTTAGAACTACGAATGAAAAACTGTTTTTT. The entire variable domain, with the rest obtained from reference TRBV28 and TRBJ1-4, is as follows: DVKVTQSSRYLVKRTGEKVFLECVQDMDHENMFWYRQDPGLGLRLIYFSYDVKMKEKGDIPEGYSVSREKKERFSLILESASTNQTSMYLCASSFRTTNEKLFFGSGTQLSVL.